The rows below give T cell receptor beta chains drawn from one sample of a study of cytomegalovirus exposure and HLA in healthy donors. Clones were sequenced by immunoSEQ multiplex PCR, and TCRdb holds only the in-frame ones, with some missing. The sample carries about 110,000 clones, almost 96% recorded once. Sequenced sample: PBMCs. These receptors were collected from a woman under 30 in good health and CMV-seronegative. The CDR3 runs from the conserved cysteine through the conserved F or W. D genes are given only for firm matches. Rows give clone size only sometimes, using once, few, many, or a class for an expanded clone.

cdr3_length	j_call	v_call	clone_size	d_call	cdr3_aa	cdr3_nt
17	TRBJ1-5	TRBV4-3	-	-	CASSQDFSRVRNQPQHF	TGCGCCAGCAGCCAAGATTTCTCCCGGGTGCGGAATCAGCCCCAGCATTTT
13	TRBJ2-4	TRBV29-1	once	TRBD1	CSVEGQNKNIQYF	TGCAGCGTAGAGGGACAGAACAAAAACATTCAGTACTTC
14	TRBJ2-2	TRBV9	-	TRBD2	CASKRGGDTGELFF	TGTGCCAGCAAGCGGGGAGGGGACACCGGGGAGCTGTTTTTT
15	TRBJ2-7	TRBV19	-	TRBD2	CASSIDQRGYYEQYF	TGTGCCAGTAGTATAGATCAGCGGGGGTACTACGAGCAGTACTTC
15	TRBJ2-7	TRBV14	-	-	CASSQGSGSYYEQYF	TGTGCCAGCAGCCAAGGCAGCGGCTCCTACTACGAGCAGTACTTC
14	TRBJ2-7	TRBV7-9	once	-	CASSLDARAYEQYF	TGTGCCAGCAGCTTAGACGCCCGAGCCTACGAGCAGTACTTC
15	TRBJ2-3	TRBV7-2	-	TRBD2	CASSPGGAGTDTQYF	TGTGCCAGCAGCCCCGGGGGGGCTGGCACAGATACGCAGTATTTT
14	TRBJ2-1	TRBV2	once	TRBD1	CASRGTGGLNEQFF	TGTGCCAGCAGGGGGACAGGGGGCCTAAATGAGCAGTTCTTC
14	TRBJ1-1	TRBV29-1	-	-	CSALTQEREVGAFF	TGCAGCGCCCTAACACAGGAAAGGGAGGTGGGAGCTTTCTTT
16	TRBJ1-4	TRBV18	-	TRBD1	CASSPWADRDDEKLFF	TGTGCCAGCTCACCCTGGGCCGACAGGGACGATGAAAAACTGTTTTTT
18	TRBJ2-5	TRBV4-2	-	TRBD2	CASSQDFGLAGGRETQYF	TGTGCCAGCAGCCAAGATTTCGGTCTAGCGGGGGGTCGAGAGACCCAGTACTTC
14	TRBJ2-7	TRBV13	-	TRBD1	CASSFAEGADEQYF	TGTGCCAGCAGCTTTGCCGAGGGGGCCGACGAGCAGTACTTC
12	TRBJ2-5	TRBV29-1	-	-	CSVQGGPETQYF	TGCAGCGTGCAGGGGGGCCCAGAGACCCAGTACTTC
15	TRBJ2-2	TRBV9	-	TRBD1	CASRRGQGVTGELFF	TGTGCCAGCAGGCGAGGACAGGGTGTCACCGGGGAGCTGTTTTTT
12	TRBJ2-1	TRBV7-9	-	-	CASSLSDNEQFF	TGTGCCAGCAGCTTATCCGACAATGAGCAGTTCTTC
15	TRBJ1-3	TRBV28	-	-	CASRTPGLSGNTIYF	TGTGCCAGCAGGACACCGGGACTCTCTGGAAACACCATATATTTT
14	TRBJ1-1	TRBV18	-	-	CASSHRAENTEAFF	TGTGCCAGCTCCCACAGGGCGGAGAACACTGAAGCTTTCTTT
14	TRBJ2-1	TRBV7-2	few	TRBD1	CASSRKGQYNEQFF	TGTGCCAGCAGCCGTAAGGGACAGTACAATGAGCAGTTCTTC
14	TRBJ2-7	TRBV7-9	-	-	CASSATVDRSEQYF	TGTGCCAGCAGCGCAACAGTCGACAGGTCCGAGCAGTACTTC
14	TRBJ1-1	TRBV2	-	TRBD1	CASSRGQGGIEAFF	TGTGCCAGCAGTCGAGGACAGGGAGGGATTGAAGCTTTCTTT
16	TRBJ2-1	TRBV11-2	-	TRBD2	CASSARLAGTGNEQFF	TGTGCCAGCAGCGCCCGACTAGCGGGGACTGGCAATGAGCAGTTCTTC
13	TRBJ2-7	TRBV29-1	-	-	CSVAQPFPYEQYF	TGCAGCGTTGCACAGCCTTTTCCCTACGAGCAGTACTTC
12	TRBJ2-7	TRBV7-9	-	-	CASSLGAYEQYF	TGTGCCAGCAGCTTAGGAGCCTACGAGCAGTACTTC
13	TRBJ1-2	TRBV18	once	-	CASSPSGRGGYTF	TGTGCCAGCTCACCAAGCGGGCGCGGAGGCTACACCTTC
16	TRBJ1-1	TRBV7-2	-	-	CASSKGGGAGWAEAFF	TGTGCCAGCAGCAAAGGGGGGGGCGCAGGATGGGCTGAAGCTTTCTTT
17	TRBJ2-1	TRBV30	once	TRBD2	CAWSHPLAGTMGNEQFF	TGTGCCTGGAGCCACCCGTTAGCCGGGACTATGGGCAATGAGCAGTTCTTC
14	TRBJ2-5	TRBV7-6	-	-	CASSRMTAQETQYF	TGTGCCAGCAGCAGGATGACAGCTCAAGAGACCCAGTACTTC
17	TRBJ2-1	TRBV28	-	TRBD1	CASMKLGQGKRAHEQFF	TGTGCCAGCATGAAGTTGGGACAGGGCAAAAGAGCCCATGAGCAGTTCTTC
14	TRBJ1-2	TRBV4-1	-	-	CAGWRAEFRYGYTF	TGCGCTGGATGGAGGGCGGAATTTAGGTATGGCTACACCTTC
14	TRBJ1-1	TRBV6-6	-	TRBD1	CASSSPGQGIEAFF	TGTGCCAGCAGTAGCCCGGGACAGGGGATTGAAGCTTTCTTT
15	TRBJ1-6	TRBV6-6	-	-	CASSSPPGGIEPLHF	TGTGCCAGCAGTTCCCCCCCCGGGGGAATAGAACCCCTCCACTTT
15	TRBJ2-3	TRBV5-1	-	TRBD1	CASSLDRGTTDTQYF	TGCGCCAGCAGCTTGGACAGGGGAACCACAGATACGCAGTATTTT
17	TRBJ2-5	TRBV4-2	-	TRBD2	CASSQELAGGGEETQYF	TGTGCCAGCAGCCAAGAGCTAGCGGGGGGCGGGGAAGAGACCCAGTACTTC
14	TRBJ1-2	TRBV5-6	-	TRBD1	CASSLQGAHYGYTF	TGTGCCAGCAGCTTACAGGGGGCCCACTATGGCTACACCTTC
16	TRBJ2-3	TRBV28	-	TRBD1	CASSSSTGGTTDTQYF	TGTGCCAGCAGTTCGTCTACAGGGGGTACCACAGATACGCAGTATTTT
16	TRBJ2-7	TRBV28	-	-	CASSFVWGGVSYEQYF	TGTGCCAGCAGTTTTGTATGGGGCGGGGTAAGCTACGAGCAGTACTTC
14	TRBJ1-1	TRBV9	-	TRBD1	CASSVGQGGAEAFF	TGTGCCAGCAGCGTTGGACAGGGCGGGGCTGAAGCTTTCTTT
13	TRBJ1-2	TRBV28	-	-	CASAPGRNYGYTF	TGTGCCAGCGCCCCGGGAAGAAACTATGGCTACACCTTC
15	TRBJ2-3	TRBV6-1	once	-	CASSETPGQADTQYF	TGTGCCAGCAGTGAAACTCCGGGACAAGCGGATACGCAGTATTTT
17	TRBJ2-7	TRBV5-8	-	-	CASSLLISGADSYEQYF	TGTGCCAGCAGCTTGTTGATTTCTGGGGCGGACTCCTACGAGCAGTACTTC
17	TRBJ1-6	TRBV7-6	-	-	CASSFRPQGSLVRTLHF	TGTGCCAGCAGCTTTCGCCCGCAGGGTTCCCTTGTGCGTACCCTCCACTTT
14	TRBJ1-1	TRBV19	-	-	CASSIDWANTEAFF	TGTGCCAGTAGTATAGACTGGGCGAACACTGAAGCTTTCTTT
16	TRBJ2-3	TRBV5-1	-	TRBD1	CASSSDMTGRTDTQYF	TGCGCCAGCAGTTCGGACATGACAGGGCGCACAGATACGCAGTATTTT
16	TRBJ1-6	TRBV30	-	-	CAWSGSRGFNNSPLHF	TGTGCCTGGAGTGGATCCCGAGGCTTTAATAATTCACCCCTCCACTTT
14	TRBJ1-2	TRBV9	-	-	CASSPSDSNYGYTF	TGTGCCAGCAGCCCCTCCGACAGTAACTATGGCTACACCTTC
15	TRBJ2-2	TRBV4-2	-	TRBD2	CASSSWLAGSGELFF	TGTGCCAGCAGCTCATGGCTAGCGGGGTCCGGGGAGCTGTTTTTT
13	TRBJ2-7	TRBV28	-	-	CASSTNPGEVQYF	TGTGCCAGCAGTACTAATCCAGGGGAAGTGCAGTACTTC
14	TRBJ2-7	TRBV19	-	-	CASSPTTGAYEQYF	TGTGCCAGTAGTCCAACAACGGGAGCCTACGAGCAGTACTTC
17	TRBJ2-2	TRBV27	-	TRBD1	CASSSRTGVTIKYPLFF	TGTGCCAGCAGTTCCCGGACAGGGGTTACCATCAAATACCCGCTGTTTTTT
14	TRBJ2-7	TRBV6-5	-	-	CASSYGGSGTEQYF	TGTGCCAGCAGTTACGGAGGGTCGGGAACCGAGCAGTACTTC
13	TRBJ1-1	TRBV12-5	-	TRBD1	CASGGTGGTEAFF	TGTGCTAGTGGTGGGACAGGGGGTACTGAAGCTTTCTTT
15	TRBJ1-6	TRBV28	-	TRBD1	CASSLLDRDNSPLHF	TGTGCCAGCAGTTTATTGGACAGGGATAATTCACCCCTCCACTTT
14	TRBJ1-2	TRBV27	-	TRBD1	CASRPTGAGYGYTF	TGTGCCAGCAGGCCTACAGGGGCCGGCTATGGCTACACCTTC
12	TRBJ1-2	TRBV7-9	-	-	CASSPDLGGYTF	TGTGCCAGCAGCCCCGACTTGGGTGGCTACACCTTC
12	TRBJ1-2	TRBV9	-	-	CASSVVQGGYTF	TGTGCCAGCAGCGTAGTCCAGGGGGGCTACACCTTC
15	TRBJ2-1	TRBV27	-	TRBD2	CASSPRLAVYNEQFF	TGTGCCAGCAGTCCCCGACTAGCGGTATACAATGAGCAGTTCTTC
13	TRBJ2-7	TRBV6-1	-	-	CASTQNAGYEQYF	TGTGCCAGCACCCAGAACGCAGGGTACGAGCAGTACTTC
14	TRBJ1-2	TRBV7-2	-	-	CASMLGRSNYGYTF	TGTGCCAGCATGCTGGGGCGGAGCAACTATGGCTACACCTTC
16	TRBJ2-7	TRBV5-1	-	TRBD1	CASSLEYPGQGDEQYF	TGCGCCAGCAGCTTGGAATACCCGGGACAGGGGGACGAGCAGTACTTC
13	TRBJ2-7	TRBV5-6	-	TRBD1	CASSLWDRGEQYF	TGTGCCAGCAGCTTGTGGGACAGGGGAGAGCAGTACTTC